These 21 T cell receptor beta chains originate from one sample sequenced in a study of cytomegalovirus exposure and HLA in healthy donors. Researchers ran the PCR with 60 Vbeta and 13 Jbeta primers. This table comes from immunoSEQ multiplex PCR, and its TCRdb copy is limited to in-frame clones, with some not included. The data contain some 180,000 clones, approximately 79% of them singletons. The sequenced sample consisted of PBMCs. The receptors originated from a woman in her twenties or thirties in good health and CMV-seropositive.

V gene TRBV27 combines with J gene TRBJ2-7; 11 bases are a match to TRBD2. This CDR3 comprises 14 residues. J lost 6 bases, V lost 2 bases, and 3 bases had no gene match. CDR1 is MNHEY and CDR2 is SMNVEV in the germline V gene (reference sequence). The CDR3 DNA sequence: TGTGCCAGCAGTTTAATAGCGGGAGGGGTCGAGCAGTACTTC. Translation gives CASSLIAGGVEQYF.

This clone occurred once. The chain carries TRBV5-6 and TRBJ2-1; D remains ambiguous. Trimming removed 4 bases from V and 8 bases from J, with 4 bases in between. The CDR3 sequence is 10 residues long. The V gene's germline CDR1 is SGHDT and CDR2 YYEEEE. DNA for the CDR3: TGTGCCAGCAGCGGCCATGAGCAGTTCTTC. This codes for CASSGHEQFF.

The chain uses TRBV7-9 and TRBJ2-1, with 8 bases fitting TRBD2. The CDR3 has 15 amino acids. Germline values: CDR1 SEHNR, CDR2 FQNEAQ (reference sequence). The junction had 12 bases not matched to a gene; V was cut back by 8 bases and J by 6 bases. Here the CDR3 reads CASSREGFWGNEQFF. DNA for the CDR3: TGTGCCAGCTCCCGGGAGGGTTTCTGGGGCAATGAGCAGTTCTTC.

This clone has more than one count but fewer than ten. Other DNA sequences of this sample code for an identical CDR3. The J gene is TRBJ2-1, the V gene TRBV5-1; 9 positions match TRBD2. The CDR3 runs to 14 residues. With V trimmed by 4 bases and J by 4 bases, 3 bases remained unmatched. Germline V gene data show CDR1 as SGHRS and CDR2 as YFSETQ. The CDR3 coding sequence is TGCGCCAGCAGCGGGGCGGGGGGGTACAATGAGCAGTTCTTC. As protein: CASSGAGGYNEQFF.

This clone was detected only once. This sequence joins TRBV7-6 and TRBJ1-5; TRBD1 might be the D (5 bases). V was clipped by 3 bases and J by 4 bases, with 10 bases between them. There are 14 residues in the CDR3. Germline V gene data show CDR1 as SGHVS and CDR2 as FNYEAQ. This CDR3 reads CASSLGPTNQPQHF. The CDR3 DNA sequence: TGTGCCAGCAGCTTGGGGCCTACAAATCAGCCCCAGCATTTT.

The chain recombines TRBV7-8 with TRBJ2-2; 10 nucleotides line up with TRBD2. The CDR3 runs to 16 residues. The ends lost 1 base at V and 6 bases at J; junction bases unmatched: 5. Germline V gene lookup returns CDR1 SGHVS and CDR2 FQNEAQ. In nucleotides, the CDR3 is TGTGCCAGCAGCTTAGGTCTAGCGGGAGTCGCCGGGGAGCTGTTTTTT. Translation: CASSLGLAGVAGELFF.

CDR3 coding DNA: TGTGCCAGCAGTTTTGGGACAGGGCTATCTTATCAGCCCCAGCATTTT. Its protein product is CASSFGTGLSYQPQHF. The V call is TRBV27, the J call TRBJ1-5; TRBD1 matches 9 bases. V shed 3 bases and J 5 bases; nucleotides not matched to a gene: 8. The CDR3 loop spans 16 amino acids. Germline V lookup: CDR1 MNHEY, CDR2 SMNVEV (reference sequence).

The chain joins TRBV11-2 to TRBJ2-1; 8 bases align to TRBD2. With V trimmed by 1 base and J by 7 bases, 6 bases remained unmatched. The CDR3 totals 15 residues. Germline CDR1 and CDR2: SGHAT and FQNNGV. The chain's CDR3 is CASSLGRGAGNEQFF. The CDR3 nucleotides are TGTGCCAGCAGCTTAGGGCGGGGGGCCGGGAATGAGCAGTTCTTC.

The chain recombines TRBV7-2 with TRBJ2-5; 11 nucleotides line up with TRBD2. After removal of 1 base from V and 5 bases from J, the junction contained 6 bases not matched to a gene. Looked up from germline, CDR1 is SGHTA and CDR2 is FQGNSA. The CDR3 has 16 amino acids. In nucleotides, the CDR3 is TGTGCCAGCAGCTTAGTTAGCGGGGGGGCTGAGGAGACCCAGTACTTC. Protein: CASSLVSGGAEETQYF. The whole variable domain, filled in from reference TRBV7-2 and TRBJ2-5, reads GAGVSQSPSNKVTEKGKDVELRCDPISGHTALYWYRQSLGQGLEFLIYFQGNSAPDKSGLPSDRFSAERTGGSVSTLTIQRTQQEDSAVYLCASSLVSGGAEETQYFGPGTRLLVL.

The genes are TRBV19 and TRBJ1-1; no reliable D call. In germline, CDR1 is LNHDA, CDR2 SQIVND (reference sequence). V lost 6 bases to trimming and J lost 4 bases, with 12 bases between them. The CDR3 has 13 residues. In DNA, the CDR3 is TGTGCCAGTAGGTTGAGTTATGGCACTGAAGCTTTCTTT. Translating it yields CASRLSYGTEAFF.

V is TRBV29-1 and J is TRBJ1-2; D is unclear. CDR1 and CDR2 (germline): SQVTM, ANQGSEA. Trimming shortened V by 7 bases and J by 5 bases, and 20 bases separated the two germline ends. There are 14 residues in the CDR3. The CDR3, as DNA: TGCAGCGCTATCCCGGGAGGAAAGCCGTATGGCTACACCTTC. This encodes CSAIPGGKPYGYTF.

This clone was seen more than once but under ten times. The V call is TRBV15, the J call TRBJ2-1; possibly TRBD2 for D (6 bases). The CDR3 runs 12 residues. V gave up 3 bases and J gave up 12 bases, with 12 bases separating them. Germline CDR1 LNHNV, CDR2 YYDKDF (reference sequence). CDR3 DNA: TGTGCCACCAGCAGGGAGACTAGTTTGCAGTTCTTC. Translation gives CATSRETSLQFF.

The chain has TRBV2 and TRBJ1-2, with TRBD1 as a possible D gene (5 bases). Trimming took 4 bases from V and 5 from J, leaving 5 bases between them. The CDR3 loop spans 11 amino acids. From germline, CDR1 is SNHLY and CDR2 FYNNEI. CDR3 in amino acids: CASSGQYGYTF. The CDR3 nucleotides read TGTGCCAGCAGTGGACAGTATGGCTACACCTTC.

The rearrangement uses TRBV27 and TRBJ1-1; 10 bases match TRBD1. V was clipped by 4 bases and J by 2 bases; unmatched bases: 10. CDR1 is MNHEY and CDR2 is SMNVEV in the germline V gene (reference sequence). This CDR3 has 17 amino acids. The CDR3 DNA follows: TGTGCCAGCAGTTCCCCGACAGGGGGCTTAAGTAACACTGAAGCTTTCTTT. This translates into CASSSPTGGLSNTEAFF.

The gene calls are TRBV19 and TRBJ1-1; D is undetermined. CDR1 and CDR2 from the germline V gene are LNHDA and SQIVND (reference sequence). CDR3 length: 12 amino acids. The V end lost 5 bases, the J end lost 3 bases, and 7 bases lay between the germline ends. The chain's CDR3 is CASSPGYTEAFF. In nucleotides, the CDR3 is TGTGCCAGTAGTCCGGGTTACACTGAAGCTTTCTTT.

The rearrangement uses TRBV6-6 and TRBJ2-2; possibly TRBD1 for D (5 bases). Germline assignment: CDR1 MNHNY and CDR2 SVGAGI (reference sequence). This CDR3 is 14 amino acids long. With 4 bases removed from V and 7 bases from J, the gap between germline ends came to 13 bases. The CDR3 loop reads CASSFQGSHGELFF. CDR3 nucleotide sequence: TGTGCCAGCAGTTTCCAGGGATCCCACGGGGAGCTGTTTTTT.

This sequence joins TRBV30 and TRBJ2-7; TRBD1 is a possible D gene (6 bases). In germline, CDR1 is GTSNPN, CDR2 SVGIG (reference sequence). V was pared by 5 bases and J by 0 bases, with 11 bases between. The CDR3 runs 13 residues. The CDR3 bases are TGTGCCTGGCGTGGGGACAACTCCTACGAGCAGTACTTC. The encoded protein is CAWRGDNSYEQYF.

The rearrangement links TRBV15 to TRBJ1-4; weak D call: TRBD1 (6 bases). V lost 3 bases and J lost 3, with 8 bases in between. This CDR3 region has 14 residues. CDR1 and CDR2 from the germline V gene are LNHNV and YYDKDF (reference sequence). CDR3: CATSRDSPNEKLFF. The CDR3 DNA sequence: TGTGCCACCAGCAGGGACAGCCCTAATGAAAAACTGTTTTTT.

CDR3 nucleotide sequence: TGTGCCAGCAGCTTGGGAGGGAGTGGTCCCTACAATGAGCAGTTCTTC. Protein: CASSLGGSGPYNEQFF. The rearrangement joins TRBV13 to TRBJ2-1, with TRBD2 identical over 7 bases. The CDR3 is 16 residues long. In germline, CDR1 is PRHDT, CDR2 FYEKMQ (reference sequence). J gave up 2 bases and V 3 bases, and 7 bases lay outside the gene matches.

The gene calls are TRBV29-1 and TRBJ2-7, with D possibly matching TRBD2 (7 bases). The CDR3 consists of 14 residues. Looked up from germline, CDR1 is SQVTM and CDR2 is ANQGSEA. Trimming shortened V by 4 bases and J by 3 bases, and 16 bases separated the two germline ends. CDR3 loop: CSVGGGTMGYEQYF. The CDR3 nucleotides read TGCAGCGTTGGGGGGGGGACAATGGGCTACGAGCAGTACTTC.

The chain couples TRBV11-2 to TRBJ1-1; D might be TRBD1 (6 bases). V lost 0 bases and J 4 bases, leaving 12 bases between the germline ends. This CDR3 is built from 15 residues. The germline V gene has CDR1 SGHAT and CDR2 FQNNGV. The CDR3 bases are TGTGCCAGCAGCTTAGATGGGGCAGGGGCCACTGAAGCTTTCTTT. Residues: CASSLDGAGATEAFF.